Reported below is one T cell receptor beta chain. Its antigen is undetermined. Healthy bone marrow donors formed the donor group. With 6 bases clipped from V and 5 bases from J, the junction kept 13 bases outside the gene matches. The CDR3 length is 16 residues. The germline V gene encodes CDR1 SGHTS and CDR2 YDEGEE. The data belong to a study of cytomegalovirus exposure and HLA in healthy donors. General study findings and limits: Sequencing likely caused a cluster of highly shared sequence variants. Most TCR sequences showed up rarely, but some public TCRs showed up in many donors.

Both 60 Vbeta primers and 13 Jbeta primers went into the PCR. The table came from immunoSEQ multiplex PCR; TCRdb's copy has only in-frame clones and leaves some out. The table has some 170,000 clones, around 86% seen once. What was sequenced was PBMCs. The gene calls are TRBV5-8 and TRBJ2-7; 11 bases are shared with TRBD1. This receptor was identified in a man in his fifties in good health and CMV-seropositive. The CDR3 region has the DNA TGTGCCAGCACTTCAATCACGGGACAGGGGGGAAACGAGCAGTACTTC. It encodes CASTSITGQGGNEQYF.